The 25 T cell receptor beta chains reported below all come from one sample, sequenced in a study of human thymus T cells. Assay used: immunoSEQ multiplex PCR; TCRdb lists only in-frame clones, some missing. The sample has tens of thousands of clones, approximately 95% seen once. Thymic tissue was derived from resections collected during corrective heart surgery. The sequencing sample was made of thymus tissue. The source of these receptors is a girl less than two years old with a congenital heart defect but otherwise immunologically healthy.

This rearrangement joins TRBV28 to TRBJ2-7; D gene unclear. Germline-derived CDR1 and CDR2 are MDHEN and SYDVKM. With 2 bases removed from V and 6 bases from J, the gap between germline ends came to 17 bases. This CDR3 has 15 amino acids. DNA of the CDR3: TGTGCCAGCAGTTTAGCAGGCCCGGAACTCTCCGAGCAGTACTTC. Translating gives CASSLAGPELSEQYF.

The chain links TRBV5-1 to TRBJ2-5; 8 bases agree with TRBD1. This CDR3 has 15 amino acids. Germline CDR1 is SGHRS and CDR2 is YFSETQ. V lost 4 bases, J lost 5 bases, and 10 bases stayed unmatched. This CDR3 reads CASSPLGQGRETQYF. As DNA, the CDR3 is TGCGCCAGCAGCCCCCTAGGACAGGGTCGCGAGACCCAGTACTTC.

The genes are TRBV7-9 and TRBJ2-2; D could derive from TRBD1 or TRBD2 (5 bases each). Trimming shortened V by 5 bases and J by 1 base, and 20 bases separated the two germline ends. Germline values: CDR1 SEHNR, CDR2 FQNEAQ (reference sequence). This CDR3 contains 18 residues. CDR3 in DNA: TGTGCCAGCAGCCCCAGGGCCGGGATCGATCTGAACACCGGGGAGCTGTTTTTT. This gives the protein CASSPRAGIDLNTGELFF.

V usage is TRBV19 and J usage is TRBJ1-1, with 8 bases lining up with TRBD1. The trim removed 6 bases at V and 4 bases at J, leaving 7 bases unmatched. This CDR3 is 14 amino acids long. Germline lookup yields CDR1 LNHDA and CDR2 SQIVND (reference sequence). CDR3 DNA: TGTGCCAGTAGACTCAGGGGGCCGACCACTGAAGCTTTCTTT. It codes for CASRLRGPTTEAFF.

The gene calls are TRBV6-1 and TRBJ2-7; D uncertain. CDR1 and CDR2 (germline): MNHNS, SASEGT. The CDR3 runs 10 residues. V was trimmed by 5 bases and J by 4 bases, leaving 3 bases between them. The CDR3 spells CASSNYEQYF. CDR3 sequence (DNA): TGTGCCAGCAGTAATTACGAGCAGTACTTC.

The chain is built from TRBV19 and TRBJ2-3; 7 nucleotides match TRBD2. The V gene end was trimmed by 7 bases and the J gene end by 7 bases; junction bases not matched to a gene: 11. Germline V lookup: CDR1 LNHDA, CDR2 SQIVND (reference sequence). The CDR3 runs 14 residues. Here the CDR3 DNA reads TGTGCCAGTAAGAGAGCGGGAAACGCGAATACGCAGTATTTT. Protein: CASKRAGNANTQYF. Full variable domain (remainder filled in from reference TRBV19 and TRBJ2-3): DGGITQSPKYLFRKEGQNVTLSCEQNLNHDAMYWYRQDPGQGLRLIYYSQIVNDFQKGDIAEGYSVSREKKESFPLTVTSAQKNPTAFYLCASKRAGNANTQYFGPGTRLTVL.

This chain joins TRBV4-1 and TRBJ2-1, with TRBD2 matching over 15 bases. CDR1 is MGHRA, CDR2 YSYEKL, per germline. CDR3 length: 19 residues. The V segment lost 0 bases and the J segment 0 bases; nucleotides outside the gene matches: 3. CDR3 region: CASSQEGLAGGSSYNEQFF. CDR3 sequence (DNA): TGCGCCAGCAGCCAAGAAGGACTAGCGGGAGGGAGCTCCTACAATGAGCAGTTCTTC.

The J gene is TRBJ2-7, the V gene TRBV18; D not certain. CDR3 size: 14 residues. The germline CDR1 and CDR2 sequences are KGHSH and LQKENI. V lost 1 base to trimming and J lost 2 bases, with 9 bases between them. CDR3 DNA sequence: TGTGCCAGCTCACCACTCCGAGGACCCTACGAGCAGTACTTC. Its protein is CASSPLRGPYEQYF. Variable domain in full (rest from reference TRBV18 and TRBJ2-7): NAGVMQNPRHLVRRRGQEARLRCSPMKGHSHVYWYRQLPEEGLKFMVYLQKENIIDESGMPKERFSAEFPKEGPSILRIQQVVRGDSAAYFCASSPLRGPYEQYFGPGTRLTVT.

In its sample, this clone was seen once. The rearrangement joins TRBV28 to TRBJ1-3; a possible D gene is TRBD1 (5 bases). Trimming removed 8 bases at V and 0 bases at J, with 17 bases between. Germline assignment: CDR1 MDHEN and CDR2 SYDVKM. The CDR3 sequence is 16 residues long. The CDR3 region has the DNA TGTGCCAGCTCATCTGGGACGGTGCCCTCTGGAAACACCATATATTTT. This sequence encodes CASSSGTVPSGNTIYF. Drawing the rest from reference TRBV28 and TRBJ1-3, the complete variable domain is DVKVTQSSRYLVKRTGEKVFLECVQDMDHENMFWYRQDPGLGLRLIYFSYDVKMKEKGDIPEGYSVSREKKERFSLILESASTNQTSMYLCASSSGTVPSGNTIYFGEGSWLTVV.

The chain joins TRBV11-2 to TRBJ1-2; 9 bases agree with TRBD1. Trimming removed 5 bases from V and 2 bases from J; junction bases left unmatched: 12. Germline CDR1 SGHAT, CDR2 FQNNGV. This CDR3 is 17 amino acids long. CDR3 sequence (DNA): TGTGCCAGCAGCCCCGGACAGGGGTCCTACCTAAACTATGGCTACACCTTC. As protein: CASSPGQGSYLNYGYTF.

The chain couples TRBV21-1 to TRBJ2-5; the table's D call, TRBD2, was not checked against the DNA. TRBV21-1 is tagged as a pseudogene. This CDR3 is 17 amino acids long. CDR3 bases: TGTGCCAGCAGCAAACATACGAGGCCCCTAGCACAAGAGACCCAGTACTTC. This gives the protein CASSKHTRPLAQETQYF.

The chain joins TRBV27 to TRBJ1-6; D is unclear. CDR3 length equals 21 residues. V was cut by 5 bases and J by 0 bases, with 26 bases left in between. Germline V lookup: CDR1 MNHEY, CDR2 SMNVEV (reference sequence). CDR3 coding DNA: TGTGCCAGCAGTCTTAGAACGGGCTTCGCCTTCCTCAGCTCCTATAATTCACCCCTCCACTTT. This translates into CASSLRTGFAFLSSYNSPLHF.

The genes are TRBV11-2 and TRBJ2-7; 9 positions match TRBD2. The V and J ends lost 0 bases and 3 bases, in that order; junction bases with no gene match: 9. In germline, CDR1 is SGHAT, CDR2 FQNNGV. This CDR3 spans 17 amino acids. The CDR3 coding sequence is TGTGCCAGCAGCTTAGATCCAGCGGGAGGACGGTGCTACGAGCAGTACTTC. Translated: CASSLDPAGGRCYEQYF.

The chain carries TRBV4-3 and TRBJ1-1; D possibly corresponds to TRBD1 (6 bases). This CDR3 is built from 17 residues. The ends were cut back, 0 bases at V and 4 bases at J, with 18 bases in the middle. Germline V gene data show CDR1 as LGHNA and CDR2 as YSLEER. CDR3 residues: CASSQDEGGGRGTEAFF. CDR3 coding DNA: TGCGCCAGCAGCCAAGATGAGGGGGGAGGTCGGGGCACTGAAGCTTTCTTT.

This clone was recorded only once. The chain recombines TRBV2 with TRBJ2-7; TRBD2 agrees at 7 bases. Trimming took 3 bases from V and 2 from J; bases not matched to a gene: 4. The CDR3 runs 14 residues. CDR1 SNHLY and CDR2 FYNNEI come from the germline V gene. CDR3 in amino acids: CASSERSGAYEQYF. The CDR3 bases are TGTGCCAGCAGTGAGAGGAGCGGGGCCTACGAGCAGTACTTC.

The V call is TRBV5-1, the J call TRBJ2-1; 7 nucleotides line up with TRBD2. The CDR3 contains 17 residues. V was pared by 4 bases and J by 4 bases, with 14 bases of the junction left unmatched. Germline V lookup: CDR1 SGHRS, CDR2 YFSETQ. CDR3 DNA: TGCGCCAGCAGCCCCTCCCCCGGGACTACTATATACAATGAGCAGTTCTTC. Protein product: CASSPSPGTTIYNEQFF.

V usage is TRBV7-2 and J usage is TRBJ2-7, with a possible D match to TRBD1 (5 bases). Deletions cut 1 base from V and 0 bases from J, with 7 bases between. The CDR3 runs to 14 residues. In germline, CDR1 is SGHTA, CDR2 FQGNSA. This CDR3 reads CASSLGGASYEQYF. The CDR3 DNA follows: TGTGCCAGCAGCTTAGGGGGCGCCTCCTACGAGCAGTACTTC. Together with reference TRBV7-2 and TRBJ2-7, the CDR3 gives the full variable domain: GAGVSQSPSNKVTEKGKDVELRCDPISGHTALYWYRQSLGQGLEFLIYFQGNSAPDKSGLPSDRFSAERTGGSVSTLTIQRTQQEDSAVYLCASSLGGASYEQYFGPGTRLTVT.

The V gene is TRBV4-2, the J gene TRBJ2-3; TRBD2 aligns across 9 bases. The CDR3 contains 21 residues. Losses at the gene ends were 4 bases for V and 3 bases for J; bases not matched to a gene: 23. Germline CDR1 is LGHNA and CDR2 is YNFKEQ. The CDR3 sequence: CASSLKVRLAGIPSGTDTQYF. Here the CDR3 DNA reads TGTGCCAGCAGCCTTAAGGTCAGGCTAGCGGGAATTCCTTCCGGGACAGATACGCAGTATTTT.

In its sample, this clone was seen once. The rearrangement joins TRBV5-4 to TRBJ1-2; D is undetermined. The V and J ends lost 2 bases and 5 bases respectively, with 16 bases between them. Germline values: CDR1 SGHNT, CDR2 YYREEE (reference sequence). The CDR3 spans 15 residues. CDR3 in DNA: TGTGCCAGCAGCTTTACACGGGGTCCGATTTATGGCTACACCTTC. Translating gives CASSFTRGPIYGYTF. Using reference TRBV5-4 and TRBJ1-2 for the parts outside the CDR3, the full variable domain is ETGVTQSPTHLIKTRGQQVTLRCSSQSGHNTVSWYQQALGQGPQFIFQYYREEENGRGNFPPRFSGLQFPNYSSELNVNALELDDSALYLCASSFTRGPIYGYTFGSGTRLTVV.

This sequence joins TRBV29-1 and TRBJ2-1, with unresolved D. Germline-derived CDR1 and CDR2 are SQVTM and ANQGSEA. This CDR3 spans 15 amino acids. Trimming left V 4 bases short and J 8 bases short, with 21 bases between. This CDR3 is CSVGSLARSRDEQFF. CDR3 sequence (DNA): TGCAGCGTTGGCTCCCTTGCCCGGAGTAGAGATGAGCAGTTCTTC.

This chain links TRBV13 with TRBJ2-6, with 7 bases fitting TRBD2. Per the germline V gene, CDR1 is PRHDT and CDR2 is FYEKMQ (reference sequence). The CDR3 runs 16 residues. V lost 9 bases, J lost 2 bases, and 10 bases stayed unmatched. CDR3 protein: CASRPAGDTGANVLTF. The CDR3 bases are TGTGCCAGTAGACCTGCGGGAGATACTGGGGCCAACGTCCTGACTTTC.

The gene calls are TRBV19 and TRBJ2-6; D possibly corresponds to TRBD1 (6 bases). Per the germline V gene, CDR1 is LNHDA and CDR2 is SQIVND (reference sequence). V lost 10 bases and J 4 bases, leaving 26 bases between the germline ends. The CDR3 contains 18 residues. The CDR3 coding sequence is TGTGCCATTCTTGGGGGACATCTAGAATCGAGAGGGGCCAACGTCCTGACTTTC. Protein sequence: CAILGGHLESRGANVLTF.

The CDR3 region is CASSARGRGQETQYF. In DNA, the CDR3 is TGTGCCAGCAGCGCCCGGGGTAGAGGGCAAGAGACCCAGTACTTC. The chain uses TRBV9 and TRBJ2-5, with D possibly being TRBD2 (5 bases). V was shortened by 3 bases and J by 2 bases, with 14 bases between the two germline ends. The CDR3 loop spans 15 amino acids. Germline V gene sequence: CDR1 SGDLS, CDR2 YYNGEE. Filled out from reference TRBV9 and TRBJ2-5, the complete variable domain reads DSGVTQTPKHLITATGQRVTLRCSPRSGDLSVYWYQQSLDQGLQFLIQYYNGEERAKGNILERFSAQQFPDLHSELNLSSLELGDSALYFCASSARGRGQETQYFGPGTRLLVL.

The chain carries TRBV6-5 and TRBJ2-7, with D possibly TRBD2 on 6 matching bases. The germline V gene has CDR1 MNHEY and CDR2 SVGAGI. The ends were cut back, 2 bases at V and 0 bases at J, with 8 bases in the middle. This CDR3 region has 14 residues. This chain's CDR3 is CASSYAGSSYEQYF. DNA of the CDR3: TGTGCCAGCAGTTACGCGGGGAGCTCCTACGAGCAGTACTTC.

The chain carries TRBV7-2 and TRBJ2-5; perhaps D is TRBD1 or TRBD2 (5 bases each). Germline assignment: CDR1 SGHTA and CDR2 FQGNSA. Between the trimmed V and J ends, which lost 0 bases and 5 bases, there was a span of 19 bases. CDR3 size: 17 residues. The CDR3 sequence is CASSLAVGDPKGETQYF. CDR3 coding DNA: TGTGCCAGCAGCTTAGCAGTCGGGGACCCTAAGGGTGAGACCCAGTACTTC.